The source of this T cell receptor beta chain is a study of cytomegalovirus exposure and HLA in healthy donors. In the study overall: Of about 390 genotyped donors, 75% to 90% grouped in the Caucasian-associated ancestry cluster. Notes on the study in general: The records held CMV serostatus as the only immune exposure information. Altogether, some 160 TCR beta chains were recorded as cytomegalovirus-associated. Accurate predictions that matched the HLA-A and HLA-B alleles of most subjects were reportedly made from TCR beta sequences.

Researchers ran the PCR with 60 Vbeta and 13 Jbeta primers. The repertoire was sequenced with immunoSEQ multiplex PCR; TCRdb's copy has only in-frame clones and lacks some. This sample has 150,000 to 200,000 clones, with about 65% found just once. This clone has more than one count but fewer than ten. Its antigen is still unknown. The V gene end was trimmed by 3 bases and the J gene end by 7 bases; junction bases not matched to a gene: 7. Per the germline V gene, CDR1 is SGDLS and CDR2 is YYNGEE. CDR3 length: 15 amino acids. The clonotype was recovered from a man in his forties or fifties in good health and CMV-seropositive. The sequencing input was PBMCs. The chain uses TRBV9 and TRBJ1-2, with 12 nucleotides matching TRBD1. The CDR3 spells CASSARGQGAGGYTF. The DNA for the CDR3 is TGTGCCAGCAGCGCGAGGGGACAGGGGGCCGGTGGCTACACCTTC.